These 29 T cell receptor beta chains share one sample of origin, sequenced in a study of OX40 agonist ivuxolimab in advanced cancers. Sequencing used immunoSEQ multiplex PCR; TCRdb keeps in-frame clones, though not all of them. This sample has tens of thousands of clones, with around 89% found just once. Sequences were derived from CD4+ or CD8+ T cells sorted from blood, sampled in a trial of the OX40 agonist ivuxolimab. These receptors were collected from an adult with an advanced solid tumor such as melanoma, head and neck, liver or kidney cancer.

The chain carries TRBV6-6 and TRBJ2-1, with D tentatively TRBD2 (6 bases). Deletions cut 5 bases from V and 3 bases from J, with 14 bases between. The V gene's germline CDR1 is MNHNY and CDR2 SVGAGI (reference sequence). This CDR3 has 15 amino acids. CDR3 loop: CASSQGLPLYNEQFF. DNA for the CDR3: TGTGCCAGCAGTCAAGGACTACCCCTCTACAATGAGCAGTTCTTC.

The chain combines TRBV19 with TRBJ1-2, with D unresolved. The CDR3 contains 13 residues. V shed 7 bases and J shed 2 bases, with 11 bases lying between them. Germline V gene data show CDR1 as LNHDA and CDR2 as SQIVND (reference sequence). The CDR3 DNA sequence: TGTGCCAGTACTATCGTCGGGAACTATGGCTACACCTTC. The encoded protein is CASTIVGNYGYTF.

The CDR3: CASPRRGDYGYTF. CDR3 DNA: TGTGCCAGCCCCCGAAGGGGAGACTATGGCTACACCTTC. This chain joins TRBV27 and TRBJ1-2; D is perhaps TRBD1 (5 bases). V dropped 8 bases and J dropped 3 bases, with 13 bases sitting between them. This CDR3 has 13 residues. From germline, CDR1 is MNHEY and CDR2 SMNVEV (reference sequence).

The chain combines TRBV6-1 with TRBJ2-7; possibly TRBD2 for D (5 bases). The germline gives CDR1 MNHNS, CDR2 SASEGT. This CDR3 is 14 amino acids long. V was clipped by 2 bases and J by 5 bases, with 13 bases between them. CDR3 nucleotides: TGTGCCAGCAGTGAAAGGTACGACTACCACGAGCAGTACTTC. Translation: CASSERYDYHEQYF.

The chain has TRBV2 and TRBJ2-1; D not certain. V lost 3 bases to trimming and J lost 6 bases, with 9 bases between them. Germline CDR1 SNHLY, CDR2 FYNNEI. The CDR3 has 13 residues. Written as DNA, the CDR3 is TGTGCCAGCAGTGATTGGTCGGTCAATGAGCAGTTCTTC. Amino acid sequence: CASSDWSVNEQFF.

The chain employs TRBV19 and TRBJ1-4; 7 bases map to TRBD1. Germline CDR1 is LNHDA and CDR2 is SQIVND (reference sequence). This CDR3 region has 18 residues. J lost 0 bases, V lost 0 bases, and 7 bases had no gene match. This CDR3 is CASSIEQGSLATNEKLFF. The CDR3 coding sequence is TGTGCCAGTAGTATAGAACAGGGGTCGCTTGCAACTAATGAAAAACTGTTTTTT.

V gene TRBV6-5 combines with J gene TRBJ2-4; D unclear. V dropped 5 bases and J dropped 1 base, with 0 bases sitting between them. CDR3 size: 11 residues. The germline V gene has CDR1 MNHEY and CDR2 SVGAGI. CDR3 DNA: TGTGCCAGCAGTGCCAAAAACATTCAGTACTTC. This codes for CASSAKNIQYF.

CDR3 protein: CASSSGLRETQYF. In DNA, the CDR3 is TGTGCCAGCAGTTCGGGACTCCGAGAGACCCAGTACTTC. The rearrangement joins TRBV27 to TRBJ2-5; perhaps TRBD2 as D (6 bases). CDR1 and CDR2 (germline): MNHEY, SMNVEV (reference sequence). The V end lost 4 bases, the J end lost 4 bases, and 10 bases lay between the germline ends. The CDR3 covers 13 residues.

DNA of the CDR3: TGCGCCAGCAGCCAAGCCGTCAGCCTTAACACCGGGGAGCTGTTTTTT. Its translation: CASSQAVSLNTGELFF. The chain joins TRBV4-1 to TRBJ2-2, with D uncertain. CDR1 is MGHRA, CDR2 YSYEKL, per germline. V was clipped by 1 base and J by 2 bases, with 11 bases between them. This CDR3 region has 16 residues.

V and J are TRBV5-1 and TRBJ2-5; 9 nucleotides agree with TRBD1. This CDR3 comprises 17 residues. J lost 1 base, V lost 2 bases, and 9 bases had no gene match. Germline CDR1 reads SGHRS; CDR2 reads YFSETQ. The CDR3 reads CASSLLQGAVGQETQYF. The CDR3 DNA sequence: TGCGCCAGCAGCTTATTACAGGGGGCAGTGGGCCAAGAGACCCAGTACTTC.

The chain carries TRBV19 and TRBJ2-7; 8 bases are a match to TRBD1. The CDR3 is made up of 14 amino acids. The germline gives CDR1 LNHDA, CDR2 SQIVND (reference sequence). Trimming took 5 bases from V and 1 from J; bases not matched to a gene: 4. The chain's CDR3 is CASSRGQGSYEQYF. The CDR3 coding sequence is TGTGCCAGTAGTCGAGGACAGGGATCCTACGAGCAGTACTTC.

V is TRBV27 and J is TRBJ1-6, with 8 bases lining up with TRBD1. V shed 6 bases, J shed 0 bases, and the junction held 7 bases outside the gene matches. The CDR3 is made up of 17 amino acids. The germline V gene encodes CDR1 MNHEY and CDR2 SMNVEV (reference sequence). The CDR3 sequence is CASSPRQGSSYNSPLHF. CDR3 coding DNA: TGTGCCAGCAGCCCTCGACAGGGGAGCTCCTATAATTCACCCCTCCACTTT.

V gene TRBV14 combines with J gene TRBJ1-1; the D gene is possibly TRBD1 (6 bases). V shed 7 bases and J shed 8 bases, with 17 bases lying between them. The CDR3 consists of 13 residues. CDR1 SGHDN and CDR2 FVKESK come from the germline V gene. CDR3 sequence: CASKGVGRVEAFF. DNA for the CDR3: TGTGCCAGCAAGGGGGTAGGCCGCGTCGAAGCTTTCTTT.

V and J are TRBV5-1 and TRBJ2-1; D possibly corresponds to TRBD2 (6 bases). CDR1 and CDR2 from the germline V gene are SGHRS and YFSETQ. The CDR3 runs to 16 residues. The V end lost 0 bases, the J end lost 9 bases, and 19 bases lay between the germline ends. DNA of the CDR3: TGCGCCAGCAGCTTGGTAAGCCTAGCGAATGGGGTTGAGCAGTTCTTC. Encoded protein: CASSLVSLANGVEQFF.

The chain employs TRBV11-2 and TRBJ2-5, with D possibly matching TRBD1 (6 bases). Germline lookup yields CDR1 SGHAT and CDR2 FQNNGV. The CDR3 is 13 amino acids. Trimming cost V 5 bases and J 5 bases, with 12 bases left between them. The CDR3 nucleotides are TGTGCCAGCAGCATTCCAGGGGTCGAGACCCAGTACTTC. This codes for CASSIPGVETQYF. Full variable domain (remainder filled in from reference TRBV11-2 and TRBJ2-5): EAGVAQSPRYKIIEKRQSVAFWCNPISGHATLYWYQQILGQGPKLLIQFQNNGVVDDSQLPKDRFSAERLKGVDSTLKIQPAKLEDSAVYLCASSIPGVETQYFGPGTRLLVL.

The chain recombines TRBV9 with TRBJ1-3, with D unresolved. V shed 0 bases and J shed 0 bases, with 10 bases lying between them. CDR1 and CDR2 from the germline V gene are SGDLS and YYNGEE. The CDR3 is made up of 16 amino acids. CDR3 bases: TGTGCCAGCAGCGTAGAGGCGCCCAACTCTGGAAACACCATATATTTT. It encodes CASSVEAPNSGNTIYF.

The J gene is TRBJ2-7, the V gene TRBV7-2; 11 bases fit TRBD2. Germline V gene sequence: CDR1 SGHTA, CDR2 FQGNSA. The CDR3 totals 15 residues. Trimming at V came to 4 bases and at J to 9 bases, leaving 11 bases not matched to a gene. The CDR3 region is CASSSRPGTSGMQYF. CDR3 DNA sequence: TGTGCCAGCAGCTCCCGCCCGGGGACTAGCGGTATGCAGTACTTC. Complete variable domain (other parts from reference TRBV7-2 and TRBJ2-7): GAGVSQSPSNKVTEKGKDVELRCDPISGHTALYWYRQSLGQGLEFLIYFQGNSAPDKSGLPSDRFSAERTGGSVSTLTIQRTQQEDSAVYLCASSSRPGTSGMQYFGPGTRLTVT.

CDR3 nucleotide sequence: TGTGCCAGCAGCTTAGAAGGACCCCAGGGCACAGATACGCAGTATTTT. Amino acids: CASSLEGPQGTDTQYF. The V call is TRBV11-3, the J call TRBJ2-3, with unresolved D. Germline V lookup: CDR1 SGHNT, CDR2 YENEEA. Trimming cost V 0 bases and J 1 base, with 11 bases left between them. The CDR3 spans 16 residues. The entire variable domain, with the rest obtained from reference TRBV11-3 and TRBJ2-3, is as follows: EAGVVQSPRYKIIEKKQPVAFWCNPISGHNTLYWYLQNLGQGPELLIRYENEEAVDDSQLPKDRFSAERLKGVDSTLKIQPAELGDSAVYLCASSLEGPQGTDTQYFGPGTRLTVL.

The J gene is TRBJ2-2, the V gene TRBV6-4, with TRBD1 matching over 8 bases. The length of the CDR3 is 14 residues. Germline lookup yields CDR1 MRHNA and CDR2 SNTAGT. The V segment lost 8 bases and the J segment 2 bases; nucleotides outside the gene matches: 4. The CDR3 nucleotides read TGTGCCAGCCGGACAGGGAGCAACACCGGGGAGCTGTTTTTT. It is translated as CASRTGSNTGELFF.

The chain uses TRBV30 and TRBJ1-3; the D gene is possibly TRBD1 (6 bases). V was pared by 0 bases and J by 7 bases, with 13 bases between. CDR3 length: 14 amino acids. Germline V gives CDR1 GTSNPN, CDR2 SVGIG (reference sequence). The CDR3 nucleotides are TGTGCCTGGAGTGTTGGGGGGCGGACCAACACCATATATTTT. The encoded protein is CAWSVGGRTNTIYF.

This chain connects TRBV4-1 to TRBJ2-3; 12 bases align to TRBD2. The CDR3 is 18 amino acids. Trimming at V came to 3 bases and at J to 0 bases, leaving 7 bases not matched to a gene. Germline V gives CDR1 MGHRA, CDR2 YSYEKL. The CDR3 loop is CASSQTSGGTSSTDTQYF. CDR3 DNA sequence: TGCGCCAGCAGCCAGACTAGCGGGGGTACCTCTAGCACAGATACGCAGTATTTT.

The gene calls are TRBV5-1 and TRBJ2-2; the D is unclear. This CDR3 spans 15 amino acids. CDR1 is SGHRS and CDR2 is YFSETQ in the germline V gene. The germline V and J ends were trimmed by 6 bases and 2 bases, with 14 bases remaining between them. CDR3: CASKTTTTNTGELFF. CDR3 in DNA: TGCGCCAGCAAAACTACTACTACTAACACCGGGGAGCTGTTTTTT.

This CDR3 is CASSLAGDSGANVLTF. For the CDR3, the DNA is TGTGCCAGCAGCTTAGCGGGGGATTCTGGGGCCAACGTCCTGACTTTC. The chain uses TRBV7-2 and TRBJ2-6; the D call may be TRBD1 or TRBD2 (5 bases each). Trimming cost V 0 bases and J 1 base, with 7 bases left between them. The CDR3 totals 16 residues. From germline, CDR1 is SGHTA and CDR2 FQGNSA.

This sequence joins TRBV4-2 and TRBJ2-5; TRBD2 agrees at 9 bases. The trim removed 1 base at V and 4 bases at J, leaving 10 bases unmatched. Per the germline V gene, CDR1 is LGHNA and CDR2 is YNFKEQ. CDR3 length: 17 residues. Written as DNA, the CDR3 is TGTGCCAGCAGCCAAGTTTTAGCGGGAGTGGGGGCAGAGACCCAGTACTTC. This translates into CASSQVLAGVGAETQYF.

The chain uses TRBV4-1 and TRBJ1-2; D remains ambiguous. Germline V gives CDR1 MGHRA, CDR2 YSYEKL. Between the trimmed V and J ends, which lost 0 bases and 3 bases, there was a span of 11 bases. The CDR3 totals 15 residues. CDR3 nucleotide sequence: TGCGCCAGCAGCCAAGATCGTGGCAGGTACTATGGCTACACCTTC. As protein: CASSQDRGRYYGYTF.

The chain recombines TRBV4-3 with TRBJ1-1; unclear D gene. The germline gives CDR1 LGHNA, CDR2 YSLEER. V lost 1 base, J lost 3 bases, and 15 bases lay in between. This CDR3 is 16 amino acids long. CDR3 sequence: CASSQGQTALDTEAFF. The CDR3 nucleotides are TGCGCCAGCAGCCAAGGTCAAACAGCGTTGGACACTGAAGCTTTCTTT.

V and J are TRBV11-2 and TRBJ2-1; 9 nucleotides match TRBD1. Germline assignment: CDR1 SGHAT and CDR2 FQNNGV. Trimming removed 4 bases from V and 9 bases from J; junction bases left unmatched: 10. CDR3 length: 15 amino acids. As DNA, the CDR3 is TGTGCCAGCAGCTCTTCCGGGACAGGGTACGTTGAGCAGTTCTTC. This sequence encodes CASSSSGTGYVEQFF.

This chain connects TRBV11-2 to TRBJ2-3; possibly TRBD2 for D (7 bases). The CDR3 is made up of 15 amino acids. CDR1 and CDR2 (germline): SGHAT, FQNNGV. V lost 3 bases, J lost 5 bases, and 15 bases lay in between. The CDR3 coding sequence is TGTGCCAGCAGCTTGGGAGGGGGGAGCGAAGATACGCAGTATTTT. This sequence encodes CASSLGGGSEDTQYF.

J is TRBJ2-5 and V is TRBV19; no reliable D call. This CDR3 comprises 13 residues. Deletions cut 5 bases from V and 0 bases from J, with 7 bases between. Germline V gene sequence: CDR1 LNHDA, CDR2 SQIVND (reference sequence). CDR3 residues: CASSGVDQETQYF. The CDR3 DNA is TGTGCCAGTAGTGGTGTGGACCAAGAGACCCAGTACTTC.